This is a list of T cell receptor beta chains from one sample in a study of T cells expressing NK-cell markers. TCRdb derives one entry per CDR3 protein from the 5' RACE reads, leaving out DNA. This repertoire includes about 260,000 distinct CDR3 sequences. The sample was blood T cells: a sorted CD56 or NKG2C T cell subset, CD4+ or CD8+ T cells, or bulk PBMC T cells (not recorded which). Receptor source: a woman between 18 and 75 years old in good health. Both conserved end residues are part of each CDR3.

CDR3 length	V gene	J gene	CDR3 protein
15	TRBV5-6	TRBJ1-6	CASSPDRGVQSPLHF
14	TRBV9	TRBJ1-1	CASSGQGEGTEAFF
12	TRBV29-1	TRBJ1-1	CSVAAGRTEAFF
16	TRBV6-1	TRBJ1-4	CAGGTGGAGTNEKLFF
15	TRBV7-2	TRBJ1-1	CASSPGGGGDTEAFF
14	TRBV24-1	TRBJ2-1	CATSDLLHDNEQFF
14	TRBV19	TRBJ1-4	CASTPGQGLEKLFF
15	TRBV25-1	TRBJ1-2	CASSEAWTGAHGYTF
14	TRBV6-5	TRBJ1-2	CASSYSIQVYGYTF
18	TRBV7-2	TRBJ1-6	CASSLALGTGSTLSPLHF
14	TRBV20-1	TRBJ2-5	CSASQQGFQETQYF
12	TRBV5-1	TRBJ2-5	CASNRNQETQYF
14	TRBV2	TRBJ1-3	CASSRRSSGNTIYF
16	TRBV7-8	TRBJ2-1	CASSLVGSSSYNEQFF
16	TRBV20-1	TRBJ2-1	CSATRPGTSGGNEQFF
16	TRBV7-6	TRBJ2-3	CASSLEGGPRTDTQYF
17	TRBV20-1	TRBJ2-5	CSARAQRPGGGMETQYF
11	TRBV9	TRBJ2-2	CASSGGGELFF
16	TRBV4-3	TRBJ1-1	CASSQGMESMNTEAFF
16	TRBV28	TRBJ2-7	CASSFRTSGFSYEQYF
18	TRBV24-1	TRBJ2-1	CATSDRGTSGSSYNEQFF
15	TRBV29-1	TRBJ2-2	CSVTRDTINTGELFF
14	TRBV23-1	TRBJ2-5	CALLPIGAGETQYF
14	TRBV28	TRBJ1-2	CASSRGDLRYGYTF
14	TRBV20-1	TRBJ2-6	CSARVLSGANVLTF
15	TRBV7-9	TRBJ2-5	CASSLSPGGQETQYF
14	TRBV5-5	TRBJ1-4	CASSPTGENEKLFF
17	TRBV7-9	TRBJ2-5	CASSHDSGGVHLETQYF
19	TRBV15	TRBJ2-3	CATSRDQGRREKGTDTQYF
16	TRBV18	TRBJ1-4	CASASSGQRGNEKLFF
13	TRBV20-1	TRBJ1-1	CSASRTIGTEAFF
16	TRBV9	TRBJ2-1	CASSVGWGLAIDEQFF
11	TRBV6-5	TRBJ2-5	CASSYSGTQYF
12	TRBV12-3/TRBV12-4	TRBJ1-1	CASSKGGTEAFF
14	TRBV20-1	TRBJ1-5	CSAIEDRGNQPQHF
15	TRBV28	TRBJ2-5	CASFSSGTHQETQYF
15	TRBV5-1	TRBJ2-7	CASSLASGSSYEQYF
12	TRBV12-3/TRBV12-4	TRBJ1-1	CASSPRVTEAFF
16	TRBV28	TRBJ2-5	CASSLLGLAGRETQYF
17	TRBV4-3	TRBJ2-3	CASSQGGGGAVPDTQYF
15	TRBV20-1	TRBJ2-2	CSARGPSGVVGELFF
16	TRBV6-5	TRBJ2-3	CASRYDPLATTDTQYF
17	TRBV12-3/TRBV12-4	TRBJ1-2	CASTPRGDVPPNYGYTF
13	TRBV7-3	TRBJ2-3	CASSLMRADTQYF
15	TRBV7-8	TRBJ2-6	CASSRERAGANVLTF
17	TRBV25-1	TRBJ2-1	CASSVPPLWHSYNEQFF